This TCR beta chain was captured by sequencing in a study of T-cell memory formation after mild COVID-19. Whole-study findings and limits: Most CD4+ clones that shrank were in CM and EM, while CD8+ ones turned up in EMRA.

In TCRdb, the 5' RACE reads were re-called with MiXCR into one record per CDR3 protein. Of under 150,000 distinct CDR3 sequences in the sample, 22% are singletons; the top ten hold about 42%. This clonotype showed up just a few times. Its antigen is undetermined. Germline V gene lookup returns CDR1 MNHEY and CDR2 SMNVEV (reference sequence). V shed 7 bases, J shed 0 bases, and the junction held 8 bases outside the gene matches. This CDR3 is built from 15 residues. The sample consisted of PBMCs or a T cell subset sorted from them (not recorded which). The receptor was isolated from a man between 18 and 29 years old who had mild COVID-19 (a few samples of this study predate the infection). Cell type and time point are not known. The gene calls are TRBV27 and TRBJ2-7; 8 bases agree with TRBD1. Here the CDR3 reads CASNPTGEDSYEQYF. The CDR3 coding sequence is TGTGCCAGCAACCCGACAGGGGAAGACTCCTACGAGCAGTACTTC.